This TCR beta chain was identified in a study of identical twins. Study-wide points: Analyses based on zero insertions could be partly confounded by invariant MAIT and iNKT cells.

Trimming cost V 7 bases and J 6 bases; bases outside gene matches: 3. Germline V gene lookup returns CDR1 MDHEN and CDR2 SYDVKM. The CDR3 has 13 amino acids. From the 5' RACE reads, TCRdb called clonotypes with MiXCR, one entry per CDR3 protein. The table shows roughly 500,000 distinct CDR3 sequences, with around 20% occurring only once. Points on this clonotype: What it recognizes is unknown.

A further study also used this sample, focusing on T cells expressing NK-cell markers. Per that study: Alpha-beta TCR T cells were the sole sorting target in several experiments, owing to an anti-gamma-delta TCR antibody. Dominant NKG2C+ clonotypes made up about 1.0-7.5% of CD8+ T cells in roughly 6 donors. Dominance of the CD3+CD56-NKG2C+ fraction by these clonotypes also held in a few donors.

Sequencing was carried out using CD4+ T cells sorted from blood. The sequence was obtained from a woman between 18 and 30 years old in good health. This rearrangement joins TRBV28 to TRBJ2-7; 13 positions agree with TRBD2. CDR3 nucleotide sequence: TGTGCCAGCAAAACTAGCGGGAGGGTCGAGCAGTACTTC. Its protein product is CASKTSGRVEQYF.